The 25 T cell receptor beta chains presented below share a single source sample, sequenced in a study of cytomegalovirus exposure and HLA in healthy donors. With 60 Vbeta and 13 Jbeta primers, the PCR was carried out. Here immunoSEQ multiplex PCR was the method, and the copy in TCRdb shows in-frame clones only, minus some. Of under 150,000 clones listed, about 80% are singletons. Material: PBMCs. These receptors all stem from a woman aged 40 to 55 in good health and CMV-seronegative.

The rearrangement joins TRBV4-3 to TRBJ1-1, with a possible D match to TRBD1 (5 bases). CDR1 and CDR2 (germline): LGHNA, YSLEER. Trimming stripped 4 bases from V and 2 bases from J, with 20 bases between. CDR3 length: 17 residues. Here the CDR3 reads CASSPVRPGRFNTEAFF. The CDR3 coding sequence is TGCGCCAGCAGCCCAGTTCGGCCAGGGCGGTTTAACACTGAAGCTTTCTTT.

The chain carries TRBV7-8 and TRBJ1-5; TRBD1 is a possible D gene (6 bases). This CDR3 has 16 amino acids. V dropped 4 bases and J dropped 4 bases, with 17 bases sitting between them. Germline CDR1 and CDR2: SGHVS and FQNEAQ. As DNA, the CDR3 is TGTGCCAGCAGCTCTTACAGGGTTTCCCTTAATCAGCCCCAGCATTTT. Encoded protein: CASSSYRVSLNQPQHF.

This chain links TRBV9 with TRBJ2-7; D not resolved. CDR3 length: 15 residues. Germline CDR1 SGDLS, CDR2 YYNGEE. V was clipped by 0 bases and J by 2 bases, with 12 bases between them. The CDR3 sequence: CASSVDTAKTYEQYF. Written as DNA, the CDR3 is TGTGCCAGCAGCGTAGATACAGCAAAAACCTACGAGCAGTACTTC.

This chain links TRBV29-1 with TRBJ1-4; tentative D call: TRBD1 (6 bases). Germline CDR1 is SQVTM and CDR2 is ANQGSEA. This CDR3 spans 16 amino acids. V lost 2 bases and J lost 5, with 18 bases in between. The CDR3 sequence: CSVELRTEESNEKLFF. The DNA for the CDR3 is TGCAGCGTTGAATTGAGGACAGAAGAATCAAATGAAAAACTGTTTTTT.

Only a few counts were recorded for this clone. The chain employs TRBV6-6 and TRBJ2-7; unclear D gene. Germline CDR1 MNHNY, CDR2 SVGAGI (reference sequence). The CDR3 totals 12 residues. V lost 0 bases, J lost 7 bases, and 7 bases lay in between. DNA for the CDR3: TGTGCCAGCAGTTACTCGAGTGCAGAGCAGTACTTC. Residues: CASSYSSAEQYF.

The V and J genes are TRBV19 and TRBJ2-2; perhaps TRBD1 as D (6 bases). Germline V gene sequence: CDR1 LNHDA, CDR2 SQIVND (reference sequence). This CDR3 has 14 residues. V shed 0 bases and J shed 9 bases, with 11 bases lying between them. CDR3 residues: CASSIDYGGRELFF. In nucleotides, the CDR3 is TGTGCCAGTAGTATAGATTATGGGGGCCGGGAGCTGTTTTTT.

V gene TRBV7-9 combines with J gene TRBJ1-2; D ambiguous. The CDR3 runs to 12 residues. From germline, CDR1 is SEHNR and CDR2 FQNEAQ (reference sequence). Trimming shortened V by 1 base and J by 8 bases, and 8 bases separated the two germline ends. The CDR3, as DNA: TGTGCCAGCAGCTTAGATTGGGAGGGCTACACCTTC. It is translated as CASSLDWEGYTF.

CDR3 nucleotides: TGTGCCAGCAGCCCCCTGACGGGTCTAAAAGCTTTCTTT. This sequence encodes CASSPLTGLKAFF. The V call is TRBV6-5, the J call TRBJ1-1; D remains unclear. V lost 6 bases, J lost 9 bases, and 17 bases lay in between. Germline V gives CDR1 MNHEY, CDR2 SVGAGI. The CDR3 totals 13 residues.

The V call is TRBV7-2, the J call TRBJ2-1; maybe TRBD1 (5 bases). The length of the CDR3 is 13 residues. The V gene lost 1 base and the J gene lost 13 bases, with 14 bases spanning the gap. Germline CDR1 SGHTA, CDR2 FQGNSA. The CDR3 is CASSLVLGEGQFF. The DNA for the CDR3 is TGTGCCAGCAGCTTAGTGTTAGGGGAAGGCCAGTTCTTC.

For this clone: Other nucleotide sequences in the sample specify the same CDR3. The chain combines TRBV5-1 with TRBJ1-1; D gene ambiguous. Germline V gene sequence: CDR1 SGHRS, CDR2 YFSETQ. The CDR3 has 15 amino acids. Trimming pared 2 bases from V and 3 bases from J, leaving 14 bases between. The CDR3 DNA reads TGCGCCAGCAGCTTTTTAAAAGGAGGCGACACTGAAGCTTTCTTT. Translation gives CASSFLKGGDTEAFF.

This clone has more than one count but fewer than ten. The rearrangement uses TRBV7-2 and TRBJ2-7; D might be TRBD2 (5 bases). The CDR3 has 12 amino acids. Germline CDR1 is SGHTA and CDR2 is FQGNSA. Trimming took off 5 bases at V and 5 bases at J, with 10 bases between the two ends. The CDR3 DNA sequence: TGTGCCAGCAGCAGCCCGGGGAACGAGCAGTACTTC. It codes for CASSSPGNEQYF.

The chain uses TRBV29-1 and TRBJ2-1; D is perhaps TRBD1 (6 bases). V was clipped by 0 bases and J by 2 bases, with 11 bases between them. This CDR3 comprises 15 residues. The germline CDR1 and CDR2 sequences are SQVTM and ANQGSEA. CDR3 sequence: CSVEDGDTPYNEQFF. DNA for the CDR3: TGCAGCGTTGAAGATGGGGACACCCCCTACAATGAGCAGTTCTTC.

The rearrangement links TRBV5-1 to TRBJ2-3; 10 bases map to TRBD1. The V segment lost 3 bases and the J segment 2 bases; nucleotides outside the gene matches: 9. The CDR3 is made up of 17 amino acids. Germline CDR1 and CDR2: SGHRS and YFSETQ. The chain's CDR3 is CASSSQTGQGNTDTQYF. The CDR3 DNA sequence: TGCGCCAGCAGCTCGCAGACGGGACAGGGGAACACAGATACGCAGTATTTT.

This chain connects TRBV5-1 to TRBJ1-5; a possible D gene is TRBD1 (5 bases). The V end was cut by 0 bases, the J end by 6 bases, with 7 bases between. Germline lookup yields CDR1 SGHRS and CDR2 YFSETQ. This CDR3 comprises 13 residues. The CDR3: CASSLAGSQPQHF. CDR3 coding DNA: TGCGCCAGCAGCTTGGCAGGGTCTCAGCCCCAGCATTTT.

The chain employs TRBV10-3 and TRBJ2-1; 8 bases line up with TRBD1. V was clipped by 6 bases and J by 8 bases; unmatched bases: 9. Germline values: CDR1 ENHRY, CDR2 SYGVKD. The CDR3 contains 14 residues. As DNA, the CDR3 is TGTGCCATCAGGGTGGGCAGGGGGCAGGATGAGCAGTTCTTC. This codes for CAIRVGRGQDEQFF.

The chain has TRBV6-1 and TRBJ1-5; D gene uncertain. The germline CDR1 and CDR2 sequences are MNHNS and SASEGT. The CDR3 is made up of 15 amino acids. V was pared by 0 bases and J by 5 bases, with 11 bases between. CDR3: CASSEAAGFDQPQHF. The CDR3 coding sequence is TGTGCCAGCAGTGAAGCCGCAGGATTCGATCAGCCCCAGCATTTT.

J is TRBJ2-3 and V is TRBV2; tentatively, D is TRBD1 (5 bases). The CDR3 length is 16 residues. CDR1 SNHLY and CDR2 FYNNEI come from the germline V gene. The germline V and J ends were trimmed by 6 bases and 0 bases, with 16 bases remaining between them. This chain's CDR3 is CASRQPDIASTDTQYF. The CDR3 nucleotides are TGTGCCAGCAGACAACCGGACATTGCTAGCACAGATACGCAGTATTTT.

With respect to this clone: This CDR3 is also generated by other DNA sequences in the sample. The V gene is TRBV9, the J gene TRBJ2-2; tentative D call: TRBD1 (5 bases). V dropped 0 bases and J dropped 3 bases, with 6 bases sitting between them. Germline values: CDR1 SGDLS, CDR2 YYNGEE. This CDR3 is built from 14 residues. The CDR3 here is CASSVEGDTGELFF. CDR3 nucleotide sequence: TGTGCCAGCAGCGTAGAAGGGGACACCGGGGAGCTGTTTTTT.

The V and J genes are TRBV29-1 and TRBJ2-3, with a tentative D call TRBD2 (6 bases). V shed 6 bases and J shed 0 bases, with 13 bases lying between them. Germline-derived CDR1 and CDR2 are SQVTM and ANQGSEA. The CDR3 covers 14 residues. The CDR3 DNA reads TGCAGCGTAGATCACGGGGGAAGCACAGATACGCAGTATTTT. The encoded protein is CSVDHGGSTDTQYF.

The chain recombines TRBV2 with TRBJ1-1, with a weak D call TRBD1 (5 bases). The V gene lost 5 bases and the J gene lost 0 bases, with 10 bases spanning the gap. There are 14 residues in the CDR3. From germline, CDR1 is SNHLY and CDR2 FYNNEI. CDR3 DNA sequence: TGTGCCAGCAGTCCCGGGGGGATGAACACTGAAGCTTTCTTT. It specifies CASSPGGMNTEAFF. Drawing the rest from reference TRBV2 and TRBJ1-1, the complete variable domain is EPEVTQTPSHQVTQMGQEVILRCVPISNHLYFYWYRQILGQKVEFLVSFYNNEISEKSEIFDDQFSVERPDGSNFTLKIRSTKLEDSAMYFCASSPGGMNTEAFFGQGTRLTVV.

This rearrangement joins TRBV2 to TRBJ2-7; D is perhaps TRBD1 (6 bases). The germline gives CDR1 SNHLY, CDR2 FYNNEI. Trimming cost V 8 bases and J 2 bases, with 13 bases left between them. The length of the CDR3 is 13 residues. CDR3 in amino acids: CASQQGLTYEQYF. The CDR3 coding sequence is TGTGCCAGCCAACAGGGCCTAACCTACGAGCAGTACTTC.

This sequence joins TRBV6-5 and TRBJ2-1, with a tentative D call TRBD1 (5 bases). Germline values: CDR1 MNHEY, CDR2 SVGAGI. Deletions cut 0 bases from V and 2 bases from J, with 8 bases between. CDR3 length equals 15 residues. CDR3 in amino acids: CASSYSARAYNEQFF. Written as DNA, the CDR3 is TGTGCCAGCAGTTACTCAGCCAGGGCCTACAATGAGCAGTTCTTC.

This clone was detected a few times. The chain employs TRBV19 and TRBJ1-1; D is unresolved. Germline CDR1 reads LNHDA; CDR2 reads SQIVND (reference sequence). The CDR3 extends over 12 amino acids. Trimming took off 1 base at V and 8 bases at J, with 8 bases between the two ends. The CDR3 nucleotides read TGTGCCAGTAGTATAGTCGGCAGGGAAGCTTTCTTT. Its translation is CASSIVGREAFF.

This chain uses TRBV9 with TRBJ1-6; no clear D. Germline CDR1 SGDLS, CDR2 YYNGEE. V lost 0 bases to trimming and J lost 8 bases, with 9 bases between them. The CDR3 totals 14 residues. The CDR3 DNA sequence: TGTGCCAGCAGCGTAGCTACGAGTTATTCACCCCTCCACTTT. Its protein product is CASSVATSYSPLHF.

This sequence joins TRBV14 and TRBJ2-3; 7 bases line up with TRBD2. Trimming at V came to 4 bases and at J to 1 base, leaving 8 bases not matched to a gene. The CDR3 consists of 16 residues. Per germline, CDR1 SGHDN and CDR2 FVKESK. The DNA for the CDR3 is TGTGCCAGCAGCCCACTCGGCGGGAGTGGCACAGATACGCAGTATTTT. Amino acid sequence: CASSPLGGSGTDTQYF.